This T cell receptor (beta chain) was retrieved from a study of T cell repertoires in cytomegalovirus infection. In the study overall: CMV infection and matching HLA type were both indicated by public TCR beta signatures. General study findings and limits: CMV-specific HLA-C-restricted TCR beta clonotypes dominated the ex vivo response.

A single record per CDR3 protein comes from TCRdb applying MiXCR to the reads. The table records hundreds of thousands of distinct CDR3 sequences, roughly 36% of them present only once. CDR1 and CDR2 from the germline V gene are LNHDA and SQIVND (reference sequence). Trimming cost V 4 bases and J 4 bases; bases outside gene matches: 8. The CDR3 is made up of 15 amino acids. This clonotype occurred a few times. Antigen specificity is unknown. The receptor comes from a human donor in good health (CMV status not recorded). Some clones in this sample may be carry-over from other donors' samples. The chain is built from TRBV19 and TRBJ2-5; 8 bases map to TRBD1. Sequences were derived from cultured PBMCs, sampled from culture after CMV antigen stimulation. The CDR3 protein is CASSTTGEGPETQYF. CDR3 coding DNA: TGTGCCAGTAGTACGACAGGGGAAGGCCCAGAGACCCAGTACTTC.